This paragraph covers one TCR beta chain sequence. These data belong to a study of blood T cell repertoires in COVID-19. Study-level information: Acute and convalescent COVID-19 samples came from the United States, Italy and Spain. PBMCs, B-cell-depleted T cells, or T cells provided the cDNA or gDNA that made up the material.

TCRdb keeps only in-frame clones here, not all; method: immunoSEQ multiplex PCR. The table includes about 290,000 clones, approximately 88% detected once. The trim removed 1 base at V and 0 bases at J, leaving 2 bases unmatched. The germline CDR1 and CDR2 sequences are LGHDT and YNNKEL (reference sequence). The CDR3 spans 17 residues. The chain employs TRBV3-1 (or the pseudogene TRBV3-2) and TRBJ2-1, with 11 bases lining up with TRBD2. Sequenced material: peripheral blood. The clonotype comes from a woman aged 40 to 55 who had recovered from COVID-19. CDR3 nucleotide sequence: TGTGCCAGCAGCCAAGGACTAGCGGGGCCCTCCTACAATGAGCAGTTCTTC. Translation gives CASSQGLAGPSYNEQFF.